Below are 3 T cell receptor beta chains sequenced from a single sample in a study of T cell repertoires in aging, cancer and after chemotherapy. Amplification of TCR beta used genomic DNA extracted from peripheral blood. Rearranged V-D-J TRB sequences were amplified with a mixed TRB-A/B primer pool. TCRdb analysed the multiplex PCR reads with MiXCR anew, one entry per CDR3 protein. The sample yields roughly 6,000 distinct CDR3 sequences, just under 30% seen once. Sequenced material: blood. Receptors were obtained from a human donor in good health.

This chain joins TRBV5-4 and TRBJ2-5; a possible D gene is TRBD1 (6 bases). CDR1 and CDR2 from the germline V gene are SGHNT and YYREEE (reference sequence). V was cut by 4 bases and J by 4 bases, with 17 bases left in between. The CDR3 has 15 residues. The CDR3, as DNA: TGTGCCAGCAGCGACGAAAATCAGGGGCCAGAGACCCAGTACTTC. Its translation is CASSDENQGPETQYF.

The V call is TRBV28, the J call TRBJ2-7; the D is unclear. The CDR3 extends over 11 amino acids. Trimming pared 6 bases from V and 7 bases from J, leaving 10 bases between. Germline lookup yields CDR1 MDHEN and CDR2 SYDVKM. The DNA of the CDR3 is TGTGCCAGCAGCGAATCGCGGGAGCAGTACTTC. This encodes CASSESREQYF.

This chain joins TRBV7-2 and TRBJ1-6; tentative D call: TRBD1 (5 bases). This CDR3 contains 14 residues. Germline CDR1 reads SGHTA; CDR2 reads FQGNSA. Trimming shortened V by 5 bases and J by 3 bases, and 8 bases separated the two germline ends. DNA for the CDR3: TGTGCCAGCAGCCACGGGGGCTATAATTCACCCCTCCACTTT. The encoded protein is CASSHGGYNSPLHF.